This T cell receptor (beta chain) was identified in a study of blood T cell repertoires in COVID-19. Overall study context: Collection of acute and convalescent COVID-19 samples took place in the United States, Italy and Spain. T cells, B-cell-depleted T cells, or PBMCs supplied cDNA or gDNA.

Original data processing: Estimates of nucleated cell counts were drawn from the amplification of reference gene primers. Repertoires were generated with immunoSEQ multiplex PCR, while TCRdb's copy carries only in-frame clones and drops some. The DNA gave D and trimming, while V, J and clone size come from that table. Here the sample spans 150,000 to 180,000 clones, roughly nine tenths being singletons. Germline-derived CDR1 and CDR2 are SGHNT and YENEEA. Trimming shortened V by 5 bases and J by 4 bases, and 17 bases separated the two germline ends. The CDR3 covers 15 residues. The rearrangement links TRBV11-3 to TRBJ1-1, with D maybe TRBD1 (6 bases). The source is a woman aged 40-49 years with acute or convalescent COVID-19. Sequences were obtained from peripheral blood. The CDR3 loop reads CASSDVRGRSTEAFF. Here the CDR3 DNA reads TGTGCCAGCAGCGACGTGCGGGGGCGCAGCACTGAAGCTTTCTTT.